This is a list of T cell receptor beta chains from one sample in a study of T cell responses to AZD1222 COVID-19 vaccine. Using immunoSEQ multiplex PCR, the repertoire was profiled, and TCRdb retains in-frame clones only, with some absent. This table has about 50,000 clones, approximately 85% appearing once. The source was peripheral blood, collected on day 0 of AZD1222 vaccination. The receptors here all came from an adult in good health. The CDR3 runs from the conserved cysteine through the conserved F or W. D genes are given only for firm matches. The listing skips clone size in some rows; elsewhere it reads once, few, many or a size class.

TRBJ2-2	TRBV5-1	.	.	TGCGCCAGCAGCTTTATCGGGGAGCTGTTTTTT	CASSFIGELFF
TRBJ1-1	TRBV28	TRBD1	.	TGTGCCAGCAGTACAGGGGTCATGAACACTGAAGCTTTCTTT	CASSTGVMNTEAFF
TRBJ1-5	TRBV2	.	.	TGTGCCAGCAGTGTAGGACAGCGGTCGAATCAGCCCCAGCATTTT	CASSVGQRSNQPQHF
TRBJ1-2	TRBV14	.	.	TGTGCCAGCAGCCAAGATCCCGCAGGAGCGGTAAACGGCTACACCTTC	CASSQDPAGAVNGYTF
TRBJ2-3	TRBV6-5	TRBD2	medium-sized	TGTGCCAGCAGTACTAGCGGGGCTGCAGATACGCAGTATTTT	CASSTSGAADTQYF
TRBJ2-6	TRBV4-1	.	.	TGCGCCAGCAGCCAAGATCTCGATATACCCACGGGGGCCAACGTCCTGACTTTC	CASSQDLDIPTGANVLTF
TRBJ2-5	TRBV28	TRBD1	.	TGTGCCAGCAGTTTGGACAGGGGGCGTGGAGAGACCCAGTACTTC	CASSLDRGRGETQYF
TRBJ1-2	TRBV19	.	.	TGTGCCAGTAGTATAGATCTGGGCACCTATGGCTACACCTTC	CASSIDLGTYGYTF
TRBJ2-3	TRBV6-4	.	few	TGTGCCAGCAGTGAAGAGGGAGGTAGCACAGATACGCAGTATTTT	CASSEEGGSTDTQYF
TRBJ2-2	TRBV6-4	.	.	TGTGCCAGCAGTGGGACTAACACCGGGGAGCTGTTTTTT	CASSGTNTGELFF
TRBJ2-7	TRBV6-5	.	.	TGTGCCAGCAGTTACCAAGGATATAACGAGCAGTACTTC	CASSYQGYNEQYF
TRBJ2-7	TRBV6-2/TRBV6-3	.	once	TGTGCCAGCAGTCCCTCCGGGACCCCCGAGCAGTACTTC	CASSPSGTPEQYF
TRBJ1-2	TRBV28	TRBD1	.	TGTGCCACCTTCAGGGGGCGCGACTATGGCTACACCTTC	CATFRGRDYGYTF
TRBJ1-1	TRBV12-3/TRBV12-4	TRBD1	.	TGTGCCAGCAGCCTGGGACAGACCACTGAAGCTTTCTTT	CASSLGQTTEAFF
TRBJ1-4	TRBV29-1	.	.	TGCAGCGTTTACTTCGTGTCGTCTAATGAAAAACTGTTTTTT	CSVYFVSSNEKLFF
TRBJ1-2	TRBV6-2/TRBV6-3	.	.	TGTGCCAGCAGTTATTGGGAGTCGGATGGCTACACCTTC	CASSYWESDGYTF
TRBJ1-2	TRBV28	.	.	TGTGCCAGCAGTTTACGTCTTTGGGACAAAACTAACTATGGCTACACCTTC	CASSLRLWDKTNYGYTF
TRBJ1-1	TRBV29-1	.	.	TGCAGCGCCTTAACCGCGGGGAGGGCTTTCTTT	CSALTAGRAFF
TRBJ1-5	TRBV7-2	.	.	TGTGCCAGCAGCTTATTCGGGGGCAATCAGCCCCAGCATTTT	CASSLFGGNQPQHF
TRBJ2-5	TRBV18	.	.	TGTGCCAGCTCACCAGGAGAGACCCAGTACTTC	CASSPGETQYF
TRBJ1-5	TRBV6-1	TRBD1	.	TGTGCCAGCAGTGAAGCGGGGACAGGTAGGACGAGCAATCAGCCCCAGCATTTT	CASSEAGTGRTSNQPQHF
TRBJ1-5	TRBV6-1	.	.	TGTGCCAGCAGTGAAGGTGTCACGACCAGCAATCAGCCCCAGCATTTT	CASSEGVTTSNQPQHF
TRBJ2-5	TRBV7-2	.	.	TGTGCCAGCAACCTCCCTTCAGGGGAAGAGACCCAGTACTTC	CASNLPSGEETQYF
TRBJ1-2	TRBV12-3/TRBV12-4	TRBD1	.	TGTGCCAGCAGATTGACAGGGAACTATGGCTACACCTTC	CASRLTGNYGYTF
TRBJ2-2	TRBV2	.	.	TGTGCCAGCAGGCAGGGAAACACCGGGGAGCTGTTTTTT	CASRQGNTGELFF
TRBJ2-7	TRBV6-5	.	.	TGTGCCAGCAGTCAGCGGTCAACCTACGAGCAGTACTTC	CASSQRSTYEQYF
TRBJ2-3	TRBV4-2	.	.	TGTGCCAGCAGCCAAGAAATTGAGGGCCGGGATACGCAGTATTTT	CASSQEIEGRDTQYF
TRBJ1-5	TRBV18	.	.	TGTGCCAGCTCACCCCCCGGTGAGCCCCAGCATTTT	CASSPPGEPQHF
TRBJ2-7	TRBV14	.	.	TGTGCCAGCAGCCAACCGCCCGAGATCTACGAGCAGTACTTC	CASSQPPEIYEQYF
TRBJ1-2	TRBV19	TRBD1	.	TGTGCCAGTAGTACCCTCGGGACAGGATGGGATGGCTACACCTTC	CASSTLGTGWDGYTF
TRBJ1-5	TRBV5-5	TRBD1	.	TGTGCCAGCAGCTCAGGACAGGGGTTTCGGCAGCCCCAGCATTTT	CASSSGQGFRQPQHF
TRBJ1-6	TRBV28	.	.	TGTGCCAGCACCCCCGAGGGGGATTCTAGCTCCTATAATTCACCCCTCCACTTT	CASTPEGDSSSYNSPLHF
TRBJ2-7	TRBV27	TRBD1	.	TGTGCCAGCAGTTTATGGACAGGGAGCGAGCAGTACTTC	CASSLWTGSEQYF
TRBJ2-7	TRBV27	.	.	TGTGCCAGCAAGCAGGGTATGACAAACTACGAGCAGTACTTC	CASKQGMTNYEQYF
TRBJ2-7	TRBV7-7	.	.	TGTGCTAGCAGCCCCGCCCAGGGGTGGGAGCAGTACTTC	CASSPAQGWEQYF
TRBJ1-1	TRBV18	.	.	TGTGCCAGCTCGCTGACAGGAGTCCGAACGACTGAAGCTTTCTTT	CASSLTGVRTTEAFF
TRBJ2-2	TRBV4-1	.	.	TGCGCCAGCAGCCAAGAGCGACAGAGTCTAACGGGGGAGCTGTTTTTT	CASSQERQSLTGELFF
TRBJ1-5	TRBV19	.	.	TGTGCCAGTAGTATACAGGGTTTGGATCAGCCCCAGCATTTT	CASSIQGLDQPQHF
TRBJ2-7	TRBV6-4	TRBD1	.	TGTGCCAGCAGACGGGACAGGGGAGAGGCAGATATTTACGAGCAGTACTTC	CASRRDRGEADIYEQYF
TRBJ1-3	TRBV3-1/TRBV3-2	.	few	TGTGCCAGCAGCCAGGCGTGGAACTCTGGAAACACCATATATTTT	CASSQAWNSGNTIYF
TRBJ2-3	TRBV24-1	TRBD1	few	TGTGCCACCAGTGACCCCGGGACAGGGCGCACAGATACGCAGTATTTT	CATSDPGTGRTDTQYF
TRBJ1-1	TRBV3-1/TRBV3-2	.	.	TGTGCCAGCAGCCAAGAGTGGGACACTTCTGAAGCTTTCTTT	CASSQEWDTSEAFF
TRBJ2-2	TRBV7-6	.	.	TGTGCCAGCAACCACTTGACCGGGGAGCTGTTTTTT	CASNHLTGELFF
TRBJ2-2	TRBV2	.	.	TGTGCCAGCAAAAGGACTATAAACACCGGGGAGCTGTTTTTT	CASKRTINTGELFF
TRBJ1-3	TRBV19	.	.	TGTGCCAGTAGAACCCGGGGCTCTGGAAACACCATATATTTT	CASRTRGSGNTIYF
TRBJ1-2	TRBV7-9	.	.	TGTGCCAGCAGCTCTCTTCGAGTTAACAGGGATACAAACTATGGCTACACCTTC	CASSSLRVNRDTNYGYTF